This T cell receptor beta chain is from a study of blood T cell repertoires in COVID-19. Across the whole study: Specimens from acute and convalescent COVID-19 originated in the United States, Italy and Spain. PBMCs, B-cell-depleted T cells, or T cells provided the cDNA or gDNA that made up the material.

Sequencing was performed with immunoSEQ multiplex PCR; in TCRdb, only in-frame clones are kept and a portion is missing. Of around 480,000 clones in the sample, approximately 88% were seen once. The ends were cut back, 8 bases at V and 8 bases at J, with 15 bases in the middle. Germline V CDR1 and CDR2: DFQATT, SNEGSKA (reference sequence). This CDR3 has 11 amino acids. This TCR came from a woman between 50 and 59 years old with COVID-19, enrolled during active disease. The chain uses TRBV20-1 and TRBJ1-2; possible D gene TRBD1, 5 bases. Sequenced input: peripheral blood. Written as DNA, the CDR3 is TGCAGTCCGCGGGACGGGGGGGGCTACACCTTC. This encodes CSPRDGGGYTF.